This T cell receptor beta chain was documented in a study of CXCR3-negative and CXCR3-positive naive CD8 T cells. Study-level information: Some 150 million TRB reads were obtained in total, which works out to about 1.5 +/- 0.3 million per library.

CDR1 is DFQATT and CDR2 is SNEGSKA in the germline V gene (reference sequence). This CDR3 region has 17 residues. TRB cDNA was prepared as libraries by UMI-labeled 5' RACE. Following a re-call of the 5' RACE reads, TCRdb has one entry per CDR3 protein and lacks DNA. The table lists roughly 48,000 distinct CDR3 sequences. This rearrangement joins TRBV20-1 to TRBJ2-4; TCRdb picks TRBD1, but there is no DNA to check that call. Sequencing was carried out using memory CD8+ T cells from blood. This receptor was obtained from a human donor in good health. Some clones in this sample may be carry-over from other donors' samples. This CDR3 is CSAGTGTILEAKNIQYF.